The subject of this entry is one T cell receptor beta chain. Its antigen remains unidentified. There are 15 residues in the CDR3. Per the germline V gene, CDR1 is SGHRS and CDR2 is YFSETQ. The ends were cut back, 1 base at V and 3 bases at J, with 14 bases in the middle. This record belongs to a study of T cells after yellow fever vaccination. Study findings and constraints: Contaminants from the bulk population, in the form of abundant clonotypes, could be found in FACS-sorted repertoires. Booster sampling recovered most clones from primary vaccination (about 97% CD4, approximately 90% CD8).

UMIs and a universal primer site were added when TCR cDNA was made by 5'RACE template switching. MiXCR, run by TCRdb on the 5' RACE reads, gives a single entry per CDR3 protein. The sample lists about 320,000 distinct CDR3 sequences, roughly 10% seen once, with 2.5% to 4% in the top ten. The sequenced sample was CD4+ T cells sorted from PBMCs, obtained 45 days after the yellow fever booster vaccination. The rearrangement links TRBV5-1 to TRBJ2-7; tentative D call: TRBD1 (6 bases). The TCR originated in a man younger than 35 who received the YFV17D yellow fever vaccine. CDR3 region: CASSLQGTPFYEQYF. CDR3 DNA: TGCGCCAGCAGCTTGCAGGGGACCCCGTTCTACGAGCAGTACTTC.